This T cell receptor beta chain was captured in a study of T cells in Graves' hyperthyroidism and ophthalmopathy. Germline assignment: CDR1 MNHNS and CDR2 SASEGT. This CDR3 comprises 15 residues. The V and J ends lost 7 bases and 4 bases, in that order; junction bases with no gene match: 8. Study-level results: Among clonotypes expanded in thyroid above 0.001, most were also found in blood.

This clonotype has a count of ten or more. Its target is not known. Patients were aged 18 to 65, had disease duration under 2 months, and had newly diagnosed hyperthyroidism. The study left out patients who had uncontrolled infection, other autoimmune disease, pregnancy or lactation. TCR beta CDR3 region amplification was performed from RNA transcripts. Initially, a first-round RT-PCR of the TCR CDR3 employed the HTBI primer set. TCRdb re-called the multiplex PCR reads through MiXCR, storing one row per CDR3 protein. The sample shows some 350,000 distinct CDR3 sequences, over 15% of them seen only once.

The sequence came from a woman aged 18-30 years with Graves' hyperthyroidism. The chain carries TRBV6-1 and TRBJ1-5; 9 bases align to TRBD1. Sample: blood. This CDR3 reads CASKPGTGTNQPQHF. The CDR3, as DNA: TGTGCCAGCAAGCCAGGGACAGGGACAAATCAGCCCCAGCATTTT.